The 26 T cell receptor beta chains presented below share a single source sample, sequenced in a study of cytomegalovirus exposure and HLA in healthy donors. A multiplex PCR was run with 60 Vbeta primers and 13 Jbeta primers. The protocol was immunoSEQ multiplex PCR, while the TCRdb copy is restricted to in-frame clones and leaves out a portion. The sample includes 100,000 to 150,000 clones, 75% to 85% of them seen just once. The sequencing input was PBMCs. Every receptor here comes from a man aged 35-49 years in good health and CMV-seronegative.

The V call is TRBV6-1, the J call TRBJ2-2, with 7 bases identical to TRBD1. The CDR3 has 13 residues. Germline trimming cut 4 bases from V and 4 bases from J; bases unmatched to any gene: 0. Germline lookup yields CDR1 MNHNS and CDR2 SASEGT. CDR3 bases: TGTGCCAGCAGTGGACAGGGCACCGGGGAGCTGTTTTTT. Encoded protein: CASSGQGTGELFF.

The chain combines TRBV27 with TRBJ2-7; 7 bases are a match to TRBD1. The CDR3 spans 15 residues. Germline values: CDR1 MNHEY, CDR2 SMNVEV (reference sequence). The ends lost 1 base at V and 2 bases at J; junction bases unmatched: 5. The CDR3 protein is CASSLLSGTAYEQYF. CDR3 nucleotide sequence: TGTGCCAGCAGTTTATTATCTGGGACAGCCTACGAGCAGTACTTC.

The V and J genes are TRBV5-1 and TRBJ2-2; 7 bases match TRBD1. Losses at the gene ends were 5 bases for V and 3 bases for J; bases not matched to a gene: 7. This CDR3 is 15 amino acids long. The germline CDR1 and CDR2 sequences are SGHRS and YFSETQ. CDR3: CASRNRDRYTGELFF. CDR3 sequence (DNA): TGCGCCAGCAGAAACCGGGACAGATACACCGGGGAGCTGTTTTTT.

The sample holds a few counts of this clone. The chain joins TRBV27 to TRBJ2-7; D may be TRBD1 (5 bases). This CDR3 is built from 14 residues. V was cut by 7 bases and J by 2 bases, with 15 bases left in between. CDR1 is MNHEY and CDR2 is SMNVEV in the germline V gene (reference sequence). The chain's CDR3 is CASNPFGQAYEQYF. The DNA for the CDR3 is TGTGCCAGCAACCCCTTCGGACAAGCCTACGAGCAGTACTTC.

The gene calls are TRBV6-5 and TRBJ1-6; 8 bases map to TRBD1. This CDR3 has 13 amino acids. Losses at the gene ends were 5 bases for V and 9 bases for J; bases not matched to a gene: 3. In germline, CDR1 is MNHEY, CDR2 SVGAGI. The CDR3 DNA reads TGTGCCAGCAGTCACGACAGGGGTTCACCCCTCCACTTT. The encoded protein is CASSHDRGSPLHF.

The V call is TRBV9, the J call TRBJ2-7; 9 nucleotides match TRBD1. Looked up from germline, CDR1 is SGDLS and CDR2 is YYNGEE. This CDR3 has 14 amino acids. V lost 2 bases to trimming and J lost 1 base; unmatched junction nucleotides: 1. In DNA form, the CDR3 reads TGTGCCAGCAGCGTGACAGGGGGTTCCTACGAGCAGTACTTC. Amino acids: CASSVTGGSYEQYF.

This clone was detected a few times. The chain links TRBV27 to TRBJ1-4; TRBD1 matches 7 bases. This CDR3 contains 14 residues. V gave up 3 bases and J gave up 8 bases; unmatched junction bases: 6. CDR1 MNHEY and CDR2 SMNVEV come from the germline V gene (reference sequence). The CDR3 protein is CASSFWQGDEKLFF. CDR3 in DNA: TGTGCCAGCAGTTTTTGGCAGGGGGACGAAAAACTGTTTTTT.

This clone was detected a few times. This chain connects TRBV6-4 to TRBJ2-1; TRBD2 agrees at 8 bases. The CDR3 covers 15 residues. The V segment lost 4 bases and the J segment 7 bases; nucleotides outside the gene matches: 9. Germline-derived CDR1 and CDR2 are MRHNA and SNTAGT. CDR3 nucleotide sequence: TGTGCCAGCAGTGCTTCGGGGGGGCTTGAAAATGAGCAGTTCTTC. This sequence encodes CASSASGGLENEQFF.

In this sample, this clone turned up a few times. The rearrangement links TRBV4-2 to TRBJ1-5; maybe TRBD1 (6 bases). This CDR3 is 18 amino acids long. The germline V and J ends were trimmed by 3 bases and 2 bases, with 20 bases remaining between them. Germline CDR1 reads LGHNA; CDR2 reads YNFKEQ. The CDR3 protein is CASSQQRVQGLGNQPQHF. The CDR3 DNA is TGTGCCAGCAGCCAGCAAAGGGTACAGGGTTTGGGCAATCAGCCCCAGCATTTT.

In DNA form, the CDR3 reads TGTGCTAGTGGTCAGGGCCTAAATGAGCAGTTCTTC. It yields the protein CASGQGLNEQFF. The rearrangement links TRBV12-5 to TRBJ2-1; maybe TRBD1 (5 bases). Germline assignment: CDR1 LGHNT and CDR2 FRNRAP. CDR3 length: 12 residues. Deletions cut 5 bases from V and 7 bases from J, with 9 bases between.

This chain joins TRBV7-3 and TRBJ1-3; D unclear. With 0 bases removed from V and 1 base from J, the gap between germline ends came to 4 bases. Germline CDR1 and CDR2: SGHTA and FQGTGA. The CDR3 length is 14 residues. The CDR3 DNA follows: TGTGCCAGCAGCTTAACCTATTCTGGAAACACCATATATTTT. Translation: CASSLTYSGNTIYF.

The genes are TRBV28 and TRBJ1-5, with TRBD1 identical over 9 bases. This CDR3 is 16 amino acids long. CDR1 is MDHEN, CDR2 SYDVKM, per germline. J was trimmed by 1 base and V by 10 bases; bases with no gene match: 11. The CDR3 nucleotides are TGTGCCACGTACAGGGGGCTCGGTTTGAGCAATCAGCCCCAGCATTTT. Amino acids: CATYRGLGLSNQPQHF.

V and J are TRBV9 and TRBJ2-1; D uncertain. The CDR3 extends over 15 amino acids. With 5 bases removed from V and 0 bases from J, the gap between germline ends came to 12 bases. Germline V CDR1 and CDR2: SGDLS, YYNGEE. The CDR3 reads CASSGPWSSYNEQFF. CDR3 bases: TGTGCCAGCAGTGGCCCTTGGAGCTCCTACAATGAGCAGTTCTTC.

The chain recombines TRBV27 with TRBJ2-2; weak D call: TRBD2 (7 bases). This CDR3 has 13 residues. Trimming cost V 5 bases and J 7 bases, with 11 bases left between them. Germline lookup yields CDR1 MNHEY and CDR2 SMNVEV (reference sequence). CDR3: CASSGGGDGELFF. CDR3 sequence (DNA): TGTGCCAGCAGTGGGGGGGGCGACGGGGAGCTGTTTTTT.

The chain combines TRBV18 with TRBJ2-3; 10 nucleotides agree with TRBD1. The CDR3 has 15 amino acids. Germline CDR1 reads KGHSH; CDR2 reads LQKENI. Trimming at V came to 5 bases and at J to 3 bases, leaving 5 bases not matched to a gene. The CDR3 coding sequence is TGTGCCAGCTCAACTCGGACAGGGGGGACAGATACGCAGTATTTT. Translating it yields CASSTRTGGTDTQYF.

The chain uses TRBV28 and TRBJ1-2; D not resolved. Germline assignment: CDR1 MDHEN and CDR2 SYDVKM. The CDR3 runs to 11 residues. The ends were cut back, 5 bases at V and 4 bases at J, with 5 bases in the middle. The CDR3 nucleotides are TGTGCCAGCAGTAGGAGCTATGGCTACACCTTC. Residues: CASSRSYGYTF.

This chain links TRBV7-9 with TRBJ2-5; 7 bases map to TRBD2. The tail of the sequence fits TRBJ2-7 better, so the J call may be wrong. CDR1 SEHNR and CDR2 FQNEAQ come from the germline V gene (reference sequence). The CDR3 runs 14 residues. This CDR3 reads CASSLGGGSYEQYF. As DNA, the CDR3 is TGTGCCAGCAGCTTAGGCGGGGGCTCCTACGAGCAGTACTTC.

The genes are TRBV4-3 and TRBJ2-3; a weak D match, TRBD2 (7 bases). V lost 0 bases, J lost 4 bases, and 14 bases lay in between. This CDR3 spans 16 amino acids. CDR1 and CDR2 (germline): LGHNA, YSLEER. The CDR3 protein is CASSQDWGGAPDTQYF. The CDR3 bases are TGCGCCAGCAGCCAAGATTGGGGGGGGGCCCCAGATACGCAGTATTTT.

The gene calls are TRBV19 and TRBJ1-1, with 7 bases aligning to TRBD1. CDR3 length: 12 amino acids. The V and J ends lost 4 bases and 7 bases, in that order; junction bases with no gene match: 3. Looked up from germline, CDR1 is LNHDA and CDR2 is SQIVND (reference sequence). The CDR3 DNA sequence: TGTGCCAGTAGTAAAAGGGACAGTGAAGCTTTCTTT. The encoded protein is CASSKRDSEAFF.

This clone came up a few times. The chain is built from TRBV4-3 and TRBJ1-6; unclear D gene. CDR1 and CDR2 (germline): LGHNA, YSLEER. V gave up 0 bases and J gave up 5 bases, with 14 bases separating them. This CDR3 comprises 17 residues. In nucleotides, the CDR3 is TGCGCCAGCAGCCAAGATGCGGCGTATCCTAATAATTCACCCCTCCACTTT. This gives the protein CASSQDAAYPNNSPLHF.

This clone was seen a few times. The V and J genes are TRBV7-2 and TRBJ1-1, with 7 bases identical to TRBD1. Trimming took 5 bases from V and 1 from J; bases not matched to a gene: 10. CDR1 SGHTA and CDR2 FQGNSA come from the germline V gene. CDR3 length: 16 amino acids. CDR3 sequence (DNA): TGTGCCAGCAGCGTGCAACCTGGGACAGCGAACACTGAAGCTTTCTTT. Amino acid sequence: CASSVQPGTANTEAFF.

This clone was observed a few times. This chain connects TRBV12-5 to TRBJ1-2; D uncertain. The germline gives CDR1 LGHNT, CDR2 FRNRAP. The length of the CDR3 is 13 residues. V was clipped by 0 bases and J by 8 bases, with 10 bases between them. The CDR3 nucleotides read TGTGCTAGTGGTTTGGTACCCCCGAGGGGCTACACCTTC. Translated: CASGLVPPRGYTF.

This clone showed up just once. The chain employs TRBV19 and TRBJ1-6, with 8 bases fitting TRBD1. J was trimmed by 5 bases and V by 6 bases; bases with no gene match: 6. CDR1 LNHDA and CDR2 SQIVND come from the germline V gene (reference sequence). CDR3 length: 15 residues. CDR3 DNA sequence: TGTGCCAGTAGCGCCGGGACAGGCGATAATTCACCCCTCCACTTT. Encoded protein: CASSAGTGDNSPLHF.

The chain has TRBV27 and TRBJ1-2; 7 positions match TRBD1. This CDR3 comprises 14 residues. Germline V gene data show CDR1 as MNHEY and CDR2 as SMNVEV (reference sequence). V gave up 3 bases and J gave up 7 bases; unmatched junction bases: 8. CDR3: CASSFRQQGFGYTF. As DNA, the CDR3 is TGTGCCAGCAGTTTTCGCCAACAGGGGTTTGGCTACACCTTC.

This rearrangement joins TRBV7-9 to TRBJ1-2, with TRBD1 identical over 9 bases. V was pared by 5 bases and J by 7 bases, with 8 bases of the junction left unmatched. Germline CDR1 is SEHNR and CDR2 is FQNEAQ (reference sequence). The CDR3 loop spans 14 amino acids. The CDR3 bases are TGTGCCAGCAGCCTTACAGGGGGCCAAACTGGCTACACCTTC. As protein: CASSLTGGQTGYTF.

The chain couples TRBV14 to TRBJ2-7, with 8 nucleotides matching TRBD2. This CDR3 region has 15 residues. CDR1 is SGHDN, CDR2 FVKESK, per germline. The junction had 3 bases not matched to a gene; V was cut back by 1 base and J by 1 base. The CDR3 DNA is TGTGCCAGCAGCCAAGGCGGGGGGCGATCCTACGAGCAGTACTTC. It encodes CASSQGGGRSYEQYF.